This is a list of T cell receptor beta chains from one sample in a study of blood T cell repertoires in COVID-19. TCRdb keeps only in-frame clones here, not all; method: immunoSEQ multiplex PCR. The sample lists under 130,000 clones; under 90% were seen once. Sequences were obtained from peripheral blood. These TCRs come from a man older than 75 with acute or convalescent COVID-19. Both conserved end residues are part of each CDR3. The D gene is left open where the match is weak. Some rows mark clone size as missing; the rest say once, few, many or name a class of expanded clone.

TRBJ2-4 - TRBV30 TRBD2 CAWGWGGAKNIQYF TGTGCCTGGGGTTGGGGGGGAGCCAAAAACATTCAGTACTTC
TRBJ1-2 - TRBV6-5 TRBD1 CASSPGQGFYGYTF TGTGCCAGCAGTCCGGGACAGGGATTCTATGGCTACACCTTC
TRBJ1-2 - TRBV19 TRBD1 CASSPQAGGEGRYGYTF TGTGCCAGTAGTCCCCAAGCAGGGGGCGAAGGTCGTTATGGCTACACCTTC
TRBJ2-7 - TRBV27 - CASSFSGTGSYEQYF TGTGCCAGCAGTTTTTCCGGGACTGGCTCCTACGAGCAGTACTTC
TRBJ2-7 - TRBV5-8 TRBD2 CASSLEGLAGGDEQYF TGTGCCAGCAGCTTGGAGGGACTAGCGGGAGGGGACGAGCAGTACTTC
TRBJ1-2 - TRBV5-4 - CASSSPTGSSLGYTF TGTGCCAGCAGCTCACCGACAGGATCGTCTCTTGGCTACACCTTC
TRBJ1-5 few TRBV5-8 - CASTQGYSNQPQHF TGTGCCAGCACCCAGGGATATAGCAATCAGCCCCAGCATTTT
TRBJ1-4 - TRBV5-1 - CASSLLGSTNEKLFF TGCGCCAGCAGCTTGCTGGGCTCAACTAATGAAAAACTGTTTTTT
TRBJ2-4 - TRBV5-4 - CASSLDSGIQYF TGTGCCAGCAGCTTGGACAGCGGCATTCAGTACTTC
TRBJ1-1 few TRBV6-1 - CASSEPRGFTEAFF TGTGCCAGCAGTGAACCAAGGGGATTCACTGAAGCTTTCTTT
TRBJ1-4 - TRBV29-1 - CSVQGLSATNEKLFF TGCAGCGTTCAGGGCCTCTCTGCAACTAATGAAAAACTGTTTTTT
TRBJ2-7 - TRBV7-9 - CASSLGRGNEQYF TGTGCCAGCAGCTTAGGCAGGGGAAACGAGCAGTACTTC
TRBJ1-2 - TRBV28 TRBD1 CASSMGQAFYGYTF TGTGCCAGCAGTATGGGACAGGCTTTCTATGGCTACACCTTC
TRBJ2-3 once TRBV9 TRBD2 CASSAVAGGPRTDTQYF TGTGCCAGCAGCGCCGTAGCGGGAGGGCCCCGGACAGATACGCAGTATTTT
TRBJ1-1 - TRBV5-1 TRBD1 CASSPPGTGSTEAFF TGCGCCAGCAGCCCACCCGGGACAGGGAGCACTGAAGCTTTCTTT
TRBJ1-1 few TRBV27 - CASSLLSRLGTGQNTEAFF TGTGCCAGCAGTTTATTGAGTAGGTTGGGAACCGGACAGAACACTGAAGCTTTCTTT
TRBJ1-2 - TRBV4-2 TRBD1 CASSQDLGQGNYGYTF TGTGCCAGCAGCCAAGATCTGGGACAGGGGAACTATGGCTACACCTTC